The source of this T cell receptor (beta chain) is a study of blood T cell repertoires in COVID-19. Study at large: The United States, Italy and Spain provided the acute and convalescent COVID-19 samples.

Per the study methods: Quantification of nucleated cells was approximated via reference gene primer amplification. This table comes from immunoSEQ multiplex PCR, and its TCRdb copy is limited to in-frame clones, with some not included. Clone size and the V and J calls come from that table; the DNA yielded D and trimming. This sample yields approximately 240,000 clones, of which about 79% are seen a single time; about 1.3% belongs to the top ten. This CDR3 is built from 13 residues. V was shortened by 7 bases and J by 10 bases, with 19 bases between the two germline ends. Germline V gives CDR1 LNHDA, CDR2 SQIVND (reference sequence). The participants were between about 18 and 95 years old and came from under 25 US areas.

Sequenced sample: PBMCs or T cells enriched from blood (not recorded which). The clonotype was recovered from a middle-aged woman with acute COVID-19. The chain uses TRBV19 and TRBJ1-2, with a possible D match to TRBD1 (6 bases). The CDR3 sequence: CASTSDRSGAYTF. CDR3 DNA: TGTGCCAGTACAAGCGATAGATCAGGGGCCTACACCTTC.